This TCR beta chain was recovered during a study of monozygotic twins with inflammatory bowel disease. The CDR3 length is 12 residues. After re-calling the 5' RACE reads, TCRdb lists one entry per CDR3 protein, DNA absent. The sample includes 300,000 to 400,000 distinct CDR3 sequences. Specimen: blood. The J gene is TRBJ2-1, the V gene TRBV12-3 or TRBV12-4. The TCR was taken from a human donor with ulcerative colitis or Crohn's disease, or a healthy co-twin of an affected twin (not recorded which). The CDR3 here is CASSFKRNEQFF.